A single sample gave rise to the 8 T cell receptor beta chains below, sequenced in a study of cytomegalovirus exposure and HLA in healthy donors (dated by TCRdb to about 2017). The method was the immunoSEQ multiplex PCR assay. For the multiplex PCR, a mixture combining 60 forward primers for TCR Vbeta segments and 13 reverse primers for TCR Jbeta segments was used. What TCRdb holds here is the immuneACCESS table cut down to in-frame rearrangements. Part of the clones is not present; checked against another copy, under half of the missing clones reflect an unresolved V gene, and the others are unexplained. Present in this sample are some 150,000 clones, around 79% of which were seen just once. 4.3% of the sample is in the top ten clones. Input material: PBMCs. All receptors derive from a man aged 40-55 years in good health and CMV-seronegative.

This clone was seen more than once but under ten times. The gene calls are TRBV5-4 and TRBJ2-3, with 8 bases that match TRBD1. After removal of 1 base from V and 4 bases from J, the junction contained 5 bases not matched to a gene. Looked up from germline, CDR1 is SGHNT and CDR2 is YYREEE (reference sequence). This CDR3 contains 15 residues. CDR3 amino acids: CASSLKGRGPDTQYF. The CDR3 coding sequence is TGTGCCAGCAGCTTGAAGGGCAGGGGGCCAGATACGCAGTATTTT.

CDR3 region: CASSVVPEQIYNEQFF. The CDR3 DNA follows: TGTGCCAGCAGCGTGGTTCCGGAGCAAATATACAATGAGCAGTTCTTC. This chain uses TRBV9 with TRBJ2-1, with D unresolved. V lost 2 bases and J lost 4, with 16 bases in between. This CDR3 has 16 residues. The germline V gene encodes CDR1 SGDLS and CDR2 YYNGEE.

The V gene is TRBV30, the J gene TRBJ1-6; D unresolved. V was pared by 2 bases and J by 0 bases, with 14 bases between. The CDR3 is made up of 17 amino acids. Germline V CDR1 and CDR2: GTSNPN, SVGIG (reference sequence). Written as DNA, the CDR3 is TGTGCCTGGAGTCTATTTCTGGTTAGCTCCTATAATTCACCCCTCCACTTT. Translating gives CAWSLFLVSSYNSPLHF.

The chain links TRBV19 to TRBJ1-6, with TRBD1 as a possible D gene (5 bases). CDR1 is LNHDA, CDR2 SQIVND, per germline (reference sequence). V gave up 5 bases and J gave up 3 bases, with 8 bases separating them. This CDR3 spans 14 amino acids. For the CDR3, the DNA is TGTGCCAGTAGTTGGACACTCTATAATTCACCCCTCCACTTT. Protein sequence: CASSWTLYNSPLHF.

The V and J genes are TRBV7-8 and TRBJ2-2; tentative D call: TRBD2 (5 bases). Germline lookup yields CDR1 SGHVS and CDR2 FQNEAQ. V lost 6 bases and J 0 bases, leaving 17 bases between the germline ends. This CDR3 is built from 17 residues. CDR3 coding DNA: TGTGCCAGCAGACTGAACCGGGATCGGGCGAACACCGGGGAGCTGTTTTTT. Amino acids: CASRLNRDRANTGELFF.

V and J are TRBV7-9 and TRBJ1-1, with 7 bases aligning to TRBD1. Trimming removed 5 bases from V and 7 bases from J; junction bases left unmatched: 4. CDR1 and CDR2 from the germline V gene are SEHNR and FQNEAQ (reference sequence). This CDR3 region has 12 residues. The CDR3 is CASSLQGCEAFF. CDR3 bases: TGTGCCAGCAGCCTACAGGGGTGTGAAGCTTTCTTT.

This clone was seen a handful of times. The J gene is TRBJ1-4, the V gene TRBV10-2; TRBD1 matches 7 bases. The CDR3 contains 14 residues. The J segment lost 6 bases and the V segment lost 8 bases, leaving 9 bases of the junction unmatched. Per germline, CDR1 WSHSY and CDR2 SAAADI. The CDR3 spells CASGITGADEKLFF. The DNA of the CDR3 is TGCGCCAGCGGAATCACAGGGGCGGATGAAAAACTGTTTTTT.

V is TRBV4-1 and J is TRBJ2-7; 13 bases align to TRBD2. Germline CDR1 MGHRA, CDR2 YSYEKL. CDR3 length: 16 amino acids. Trimming at V came to 4 bases and at J to 4 bases, leaving 7 bases not matched to a gene. The CDR3 region is CASSPQTSGGRYEQYF. The CDR3 DNA reads as TGCGCCAGCAGCCCCCAGACTAGCGGGGGGAGGTACGAGCAGTACTTC.